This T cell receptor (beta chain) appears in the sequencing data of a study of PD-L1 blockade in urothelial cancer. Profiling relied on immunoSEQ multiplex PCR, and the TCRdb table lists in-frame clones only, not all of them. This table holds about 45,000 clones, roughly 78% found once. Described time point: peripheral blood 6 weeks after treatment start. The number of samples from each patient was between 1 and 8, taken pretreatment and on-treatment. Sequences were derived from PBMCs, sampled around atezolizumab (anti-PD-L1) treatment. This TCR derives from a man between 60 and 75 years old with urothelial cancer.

The CDR3 reads CASSVNRGEGYNEQFF. DNA for the CDR3: TGTGCCAGCAGCGTCAACAGGGGGGAAGGTTACAATGAGCAGTTCTTC. J is TRBJ2-1 and V is TRBV7-9; 8 nucleotides line up with TRBD1. V shed 5 bases, J shed 4 bases, and the junction held 10 bases outside the gene matches. Germline V gene data show CDR1 as SEHNR and CDR2 as FQNEAQ (reference sequence). This CDR3 region has 16 residues. Full variable domain (remainder filled in from reference TRBV7-9 and TRBJ2-1): DTGVSQNPRHKITKRGQNVTFRCDPISEHNRLYWYRQTLGQGPEFLTYFQNEAQLEKSRLLSDRFSAERPKGSFSTLEIQRTEQGDSAMYLCASSVNRGEGYNEQFFGPGTRLTVL.